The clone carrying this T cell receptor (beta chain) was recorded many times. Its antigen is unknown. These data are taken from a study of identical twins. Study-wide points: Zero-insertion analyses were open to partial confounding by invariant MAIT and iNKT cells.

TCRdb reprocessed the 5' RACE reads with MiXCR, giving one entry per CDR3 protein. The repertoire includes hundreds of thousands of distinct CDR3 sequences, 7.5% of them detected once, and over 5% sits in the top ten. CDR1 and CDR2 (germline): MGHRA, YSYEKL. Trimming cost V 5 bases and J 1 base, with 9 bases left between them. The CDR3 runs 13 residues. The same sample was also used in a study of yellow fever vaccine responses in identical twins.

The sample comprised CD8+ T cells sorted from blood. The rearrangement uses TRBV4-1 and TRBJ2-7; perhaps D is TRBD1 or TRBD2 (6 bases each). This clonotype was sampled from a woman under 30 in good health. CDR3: CASSGGPSYEQYF. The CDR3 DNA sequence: TGCGCCAGCAGCGGGGGGCCTTCCTACGAGCAGTACTTC.